This TCR beta chain came from a study of blood T cell repertoires in COVID-19. Study at large: PBMCs, B-cell-depleted T cells, or T cells were the source of the cDNA or gDNA that made up the material.

Original handling: Reference gene primers were amplified, and this amplification served to estimate nucleated cell counts. The table came from immunoSEQ multiplex PCR; TCRdb's copy has only in-frame clones and leaves some out. V, J and clone size derive from that table, while D and trimming were established from the DNA sequence. The profile shows about 190,000 clones, less than 90% of them singletons. What was sequenced was peripheral blood. This clonotype originated in a man aged 25 to 40 with acute or convalescent COVID-19.

CDR3 DNA sequence: TGTGCCAGCAGCTACGAGTATGAGCAGTTCTTC. It specifies CASSYEYEQFF. This rearrangement joins TRBV7-9 to TRBJ2-1; D ambiguous. The CDR3 has 11 amino acids. CDR1 is SEHNR, CDR2 FQNEAQ, per germline (reference sequence). With 4 bases removed from V and 8 bases from J, the gap between germline ends came to 6 bases. Full variable domain (outside the CDR3, taken from reference TRBV7-9 and TRBJ2-1): DTGVSQNPRHKITKRGQNVTFRCDPISEHNRLYWYRQTLGQGPEFLTYFQNEAQLEKSRLLSDRFSAERPKGSFSTLEIQRTEQGDSAMYLCASSYEYEQFFGPGTRLTVL.